This TCR beta chain was observed in a study of cytomegalovirus exposure and HLA in healthy donors. The overall study: A later analysis reported the 120 or so validation repertoires used the same platform as the roughly 670 first-cohort repertoires.

V shed 6 bases and J shed 4 bases, with 10 bases lying between them. The CDR3 extends over 12 amino acids. The germline gives CDR1 LNHDA, CDR2 SQIVND (reference sequence). Sequencing was performed with immunoSEQ multiplex PCR; in TCRdb, only in-frame clones are kept and a portion is missing. Here the sample spans around 93,000 clones, about 85% being singletons. The receptor was derived from a man aged 18-30 years in good health and CMV-seropositive. The chain has TRBV19 and TRBJ2-7, with a weak D call TRBD1 (5 bases). The sample comprised PBMCs. For the CDR3, the DNA is TGTGCCAGTAGCCTCGGACAATACGAGCAGTACTTC. Translating it yields CASSLGQYEQYF.